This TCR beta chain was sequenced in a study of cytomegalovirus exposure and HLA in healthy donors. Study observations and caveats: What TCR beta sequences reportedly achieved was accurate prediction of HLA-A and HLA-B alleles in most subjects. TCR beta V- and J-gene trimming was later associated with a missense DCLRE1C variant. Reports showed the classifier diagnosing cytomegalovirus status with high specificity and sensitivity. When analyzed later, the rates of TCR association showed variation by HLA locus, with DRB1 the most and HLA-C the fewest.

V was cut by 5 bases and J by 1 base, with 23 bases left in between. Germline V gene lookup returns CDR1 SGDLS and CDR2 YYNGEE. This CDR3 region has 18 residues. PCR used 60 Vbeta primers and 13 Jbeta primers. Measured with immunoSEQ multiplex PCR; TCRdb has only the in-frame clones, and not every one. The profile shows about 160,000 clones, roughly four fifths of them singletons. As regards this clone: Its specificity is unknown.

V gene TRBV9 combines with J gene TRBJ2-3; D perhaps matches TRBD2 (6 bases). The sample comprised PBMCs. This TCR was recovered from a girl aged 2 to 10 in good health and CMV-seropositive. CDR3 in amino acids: CASSKTLPRGGGTDTQYF. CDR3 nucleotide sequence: TGTGCCAGCAGTAAAACACTACCTCGAGGAGGGGGCACAGATACGCAGTATTTT.